Sequencing of this T cell receptor (beta chain) was carried out in a study of T cells in Graves' hyperthyroidism and ophthalmopathy. At the level of the study: Peripheral blood was drawn at first diagnosis, prior to all treatment.

Germline V gives CDR1 SNHLY, CDR2 FYNNEI. The CDR3 length is 14 residues. V dropped 8 bases and J dropped 1; count of bases not matched to a gene: 2. The sample holds many counts of this clonotype. What was amplified from RNA transcripts were TCR beta CDR3 regions. The TCR CDR3 first-round RT-PCR relied on the HTBI primer set. TCRdb fed the multiplex PCR reads into MiXCR, producing one record per CDR3 protein. The sample records 220,000 or so distinct CDR3 sequences, about 15% being singletons. This chain uses TRBV2 with TRBJ2-7, with 13 bases that match TRBD2. This receptor was taken from a woman younger than 30 with Graves' ophthalmopathy. Sequenced input: blood. This CDR3 reads CASRTSGSSYEQYF. The CDR3 DNA reads as TGTGCCAGCCGGACTAGCGGGAGTTCCTACGAGCAGTACTTC.